Reported below is one TCR beta chain. The antigen is not known. From germline, CDR1 is MRHNA and CDR2 SNTAGT. The germline V and J ends were trimmed by 5 bases and 5 bases, with 13 bases remaining between them. This CDR3 has 14 residues. Primers for the PCR totalled 60 Vbeta and 13 Jbeta. Profiling relied on immunoSEQ multiplex PCR, and the TCRdb table lists in-frame clones only, not all of them. The sample lists around 120,000 clones; roughly 80% were seen once. The source of the sample is a study of cytomegalovirus exposure and HLA in healthy donors. Study-wide results and limits: There were under 200 TCR beta chains listed as cytomegalovirus-associated. A later examination showed that TCR association rates differed by HLA locus, with DRB1 most and HLA-C fewest. TCR beta V- and J-gene trimming, according to a later analysis, was linked to a missense DCLRE1C variant.

The rearrangement links TRBV6-4 to TRBJ1-5, with D possibly matching TRBD1 (5 bases). Sequenced input: PBMCs. The receptor was isolated from a male donor in good health and CMV-seropositive. The DNA of the CDR3 is TGTGCCAGCAGTAAGCGAGGGGAGGATCAGCCCCAGCATTTT. Translating it yields CASSKRGEDQPQHF.